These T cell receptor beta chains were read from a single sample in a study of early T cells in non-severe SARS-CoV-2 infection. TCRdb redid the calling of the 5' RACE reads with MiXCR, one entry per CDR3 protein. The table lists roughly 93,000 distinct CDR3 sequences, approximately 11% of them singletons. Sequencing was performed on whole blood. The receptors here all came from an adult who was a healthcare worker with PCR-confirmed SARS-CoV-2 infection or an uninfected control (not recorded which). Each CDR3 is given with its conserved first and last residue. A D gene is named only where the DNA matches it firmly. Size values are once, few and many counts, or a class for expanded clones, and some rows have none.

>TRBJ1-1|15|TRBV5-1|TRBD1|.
TGCGCCAGCAGCTTGCACCCCAGGGGGCGGGATGAAGCTTTCTTT
CASSLHPRGRDEAFF
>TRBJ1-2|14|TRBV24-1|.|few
TGTGCCACCAGTGATTTAGGGCAGAATTATGGCTACACCTTC
CATSDLGQNYGYTF
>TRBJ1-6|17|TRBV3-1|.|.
TGTGCCAGCAGCCAAAGACCTCACGGGACGGATAATTCACCCCTCCACTTT
CASSQRPHGTDNSPLHF
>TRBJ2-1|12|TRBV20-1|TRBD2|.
TGCAGTGCTAGCGGGAGGGCCAATGAGCAGTTCTTC
CSASGRANEQFF
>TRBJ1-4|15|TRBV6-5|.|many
TGTGCCAGCAGTTACTCGGGGACCACGGGTGAAAAACTGTTTTTT
CASSYSGTTGEKLFF
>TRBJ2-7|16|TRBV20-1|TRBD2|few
TGCAGTGCTAGACCCTTCGGAGCGGGGGGGCCGGACGAGCAGTACTTC
CSARPFGAGGPDEQYF
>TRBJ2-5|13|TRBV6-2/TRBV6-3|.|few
TGTGCCAGCAGTTCCCGGACAGAAGAGACCCAGTACTTC
CASSSRTEETQYF
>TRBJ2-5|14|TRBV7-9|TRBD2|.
TGTGCCAGCAGCTTCGCTAGCGGGAGAGAGACCCAGTACTTC
CASSFASGRETQYF
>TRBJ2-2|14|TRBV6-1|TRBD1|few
TGTGCCAGCACCTGGACAGGCACCACCGGGGAGCTGTTTTTT
CASTWTGTTGELFF
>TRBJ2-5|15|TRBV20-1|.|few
TGCAGTGCTAGAGATCCTGGGCAGGGGGGGGAGACCCAGTACTTC
CSARDPGQGGETQYF
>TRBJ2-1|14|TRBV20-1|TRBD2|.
TGCAGTGCAGGGAGCGGGGTGCTCTACAATGAGCAGTTCTTC
CSAGSGVLYNEQFF
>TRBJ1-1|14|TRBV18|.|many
TGTGCCAGCTCACCCGATATACTGAACACTGAAGCTTTCTTT
CASSPDILNTEAFF
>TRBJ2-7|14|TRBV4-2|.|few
TGTGCCAGCAGCCAAGAATTTGGGCCCTACGAGCAGTACTTC
CASSQEFGPYEQYF
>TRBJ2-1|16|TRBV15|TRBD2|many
TGTGCCACCAGCAGAGCCGGGACTAGCACCAACAATGAGCAGTTCTTC
CATSRAGTSTNNEQFF